These 12 T cell receptor beta chains came from one sample sequenced in a study of blood T cell repertoires in COVID-19. TCRdb's table, derived via immunoSEQ multiplex PCR, lists solely in-frame clones and lacks some. The sample contains about 130,000 clones, about 90% of which appear only once. Sequencing input: peripheral blood. All receptors derive from a woman between 50 and 59 years old who had recovered from COVID-19.

The V gene is TRBV18, the J gene TRBJ1-2, with 7 bases matching TRBD1. CDR3 size: 16 residues. CDR1 and CDR2 (germline): KGHSH, LQKENI. The V and J ends lost 1 base and 2 bases, in that order; junction bases with no gene match: 7. CDR3 sequence (DNA): TGTGCCAGCTCACCACAAACAGGGGCTGCGAACTATGGCTACACCTTC. It is translated as CASSPQTGAANYGYTF.

This rearrangement joins TRBV5-1 to TRBJ1-1, with 9 bases fitting TRBD1. The length of the CDR3 is 14 residues. Germline V gene lookup returns CDR1 SGHRS and CDR2 YFSETQ. The junction had 1 base not matched to a gene; V was cut back by 0 bases and J by 4 bases. The DNA of the CDR3 is TGCGCCAGCAGCTTGGAGGACAGGGGCACTGAAGCTTTCTTT. It is translated as CASSLEDRGTEAFF.

CDR3 in amino acids: CASSLRGIATSTDTQYF. The CDR3 region has the DNA TGTGCCAGCAGCTTACGAGGGATAGCGACTAGCACAGATACGCAGTATTTT. The chain couples TRBV7-2 to TRBJ2-3; possibly TRBD2 for D (5 bases). Germline V lookup: CDR1 SGHTA, CDR2 FQGNSA. The CDR3 totals 17 residues. Trimming stripped 2 bases from V and 0 bases from J, with 15 bases between.

The J gene is TRBJ2-1, the V gene TRBV5-1; 9 positions match TRBD2. This CDR3 comprises 14 residues. The V and J ends lost 2 bases and 8 bases, in that order; junction bases with no gene match: 5. Germline loops: CDR1 SGHRS, CDR2 YFSETQ. The CDR3 reads CASSFGSGGHEQFF. In nucleotides, the CDR3 is TGCGCCAGCAGCTTCGGTAGCGGGGGCCATGAGCAGTTCTTC. Using reference TRBV5-1 and TRBJ2-1 for the parts outside the CDR3, the full variable domain is KAGVTQTPRYLIKTRGQQVTLSCSPISGHRSVSWYQQTPGQGLQFLFEYFSETQRNKGNFPGRFSGRQFSNSRSEMNVSTLELGDSALYLCASSFGSGGHEQFFGPGTRLTVL.

This sequence joins TRBV28 and TRBJ1-5; D is uncertain. The V gene lost 6 bases and the J gene lost 9 bases, with 18 bases spanning the gap. Germline CDR1 MDHEN, CDR2 SYDVKM. This CDR3 region has 14 residues. DNA for the CDR3: TGTGCCAGCAGCTCCAGTGGGCTCGTTCGGCCCCAGCATTTT. Its protein product is CASSSSGLVRPQHF.

The chain has TRBV6-5 and TRBJ1-1, with TRBD1 matching over 11 bases. V trimming: 0 bases; J trimming: 10 bases; junction bases outside the gene matches: 10. The CDR3 is 16 amino acids. Germline values: CDR1 MNHEY, CDR2 SVGAGI. This CDR3 is CASSYSIRGQGGSAFF. The CDR3, as DNA: TGTGCCAGCAGTTACTCGATTCGGGGACAGGGGGGGTCAGCTTTCTTT.

The CDR3, as DNA: TGCAGTGCTAGTGAGAGCTCCTATAATTCACCCCTCCACTTT. Translation gives CSASESSYNSPLHF. V usage is TRBV20-1 and J usage is TRBJ1-6; D not certain. Trimming removed 3 bases at V and 0 bases at J, with 6 bases between. Per the germline V gene, CDR1 is DFQATT and CDR2 is SNEGSKA (reference sequence). This CDR3 comprises 14 residues.

The chain employs TRBV12-3 or TRBV12-4 and TRBJ2-7; D perhaps matches TRBD1 (5 bases). Between the trimmed V and J ends, which lost 3 bases and 5 bases, there was a span of 8 bases. CDR3 size: 12 residues. The chain's CDR3 is CASSFSRDEQYF. The CDR3 DNA reads TGTGCCAGCAGTTTCTCCAGGGACGAGCAGTACTTC.

The chain combines TRBV4-1 with TRBJ2-7; 10 bases map to TRBD1. Germline V gene data show CDR1 as MGHRA and CDR2 as YSYEKL. Unmatched junction bases numbered 14, after V lost 5 bases and J lost 7 bases. The CDR3 has 16 residues. The CDR3 nucleotides read TGCGCCAGCAGCGATCTTGGACAGGGGGGTTGGAAGGAGCAGTACTTC. Translation gives CASSDLGQGGWKEQYF.

This chain connects TRBV11-3 to TRBJ2-7; D is undetermined. Per the germline V gene, CDR1 is SGHNT and CDR2 is YENEEA. Trimming pared 0 bases from V and 3 bases from J, leaving 9 bases between. There are 14 residues in the CDR3. CDR3 loop: CASSLDLQIYEQYF. CDR3 nucleotide sequence: TGTGCCAGCAGCTTAGATTTACAGATCTACGAGCAGTACTTC.

The table lists this clone with a few counts. The V call is TRBV9, the J call TRBJ2-2; 7 bases are shared with TRBD2. V was clipped by 3 bases and J by 6 bases; unmatched bases: 8. CDR1 and CDR2 from the germline V gene are SGDLS and YYNGEE. CDR3 size: 15 residues. As DNA, the CDR3 is TGTGCCAGCAGCGCCACTCCGACTAGCTCCGGGGAGCTGTTTTTT. It yields the protein CASSATPTSSGELFF.

V usage is TRBV28 and J usage is TRBJ1-3, with unresolved D. Per germline, CDR1 MDHEN and CDR2 SYDVKM. The V and J ends lost 5 bases and 3 bases respectively, with 14 bases between them. The CDR3 runs 15 residues. DNA for the CDR3: TGTGCCAGCAGTACCCTCCCCGGCGGTGGAAACACCATATATTTT. It encodes CASSTLPGGGNTIYF.